The T cell receptor beta chain under discussion was sequenced for a study of blood T cells in healthy people across ages (dated by TCRdb to 2015 to 2017). About the study as a whole: In model experiments, template switching captured about one uniquely barcoded TCR beta cDNA molecule for every two T cells. Donors of different ages were randomly distributed across sequencing lanes to avoid experimental bias. Using the same blood draw, the study looked at two additional independent replicas of 1 million unique cDNA reads for two donors, one aged 18 to 30 and the other aged 80 or older. The study measured age-related changes in TCR beta repertoire diversity using deep sequencing normalized with unique cDNA molecular identifiers. The donors were divided into four age groups: young (average 16 years), middle-aged (approximately 42), aged (approximately 62) and long-lived (roughly 82). Study-level results and caveats: There was a strong correlation between observed TCR beta diversity and the percentage of naive T cells measured by flow cytometry. As age increased, observed TCR beta diversity per million T cells dropped in a roughly linear way, and a significant reduction was already evident by age about 40. Compared with the aged group, more naive CD4+ T cells, fewer expanded clones and increased TCR diversity were shown by the long-lived group, suggesting age selection. Donor CMV infection status was unknown, potentially confounding age-related changes in expanded clonotypes. Conclusive comparison of naive and antigen-experienced compartments was prevented by the profiling of bulk unsorted PBMCs. Total diversity estimates from one million sequenced T cells were considered lower bounds and underestimates.

Libraries came from 5' RACE. The listed sequencing device is Illumina HiSeq 2500. A second PCR of about 6 to 11 cycles was performed with a sample-barcoded 5' primer and a J-beta primer mix. A unique molecular identifier was introduced onto each TCR beta cDNA molecule by a template-switch 5' adaptor carrying 12 random nucleotides. Each sample yielded at least 2.5 million CDR3-containing paired-end reads. First-strand cDNA was synthesized from all RNA with the Mint cDNA synthesis kit, primed by a TRBC-specific oligonucleotide. All cDNA was treated with uracil-DNA glycosylase and then went through a first 18-cycle PCR with the universal primers M1SS and BC2_uni_R. In the source study's methods: Each sample was normalized by randomly selecting 1 million high-quality reads, each carrying a distinct molecular identifier. Reads with shared molecular identifiers were discarded instead of being binned into consensus sequences. MiTCR, run with a Q25 quality threshold and the strictest error-elimination algorithm, handled CDR3 identification, clonotype clustering and error correction. A nonparametric unseen species model with Euler transformation was used to estimate lower-bound total TCR beta diversity. TCRdb handled the public reads itself, with Q25 trimming in fastp and clone calling in MiXCR, and kept productive beta chains. CDR3 protein duplicates are merged, each entry listing the most common genes and DNA. TCRdb's processing, not the authors' own work, is the source of the V and J calls. The sample table lists 1 million or so distinct CDR3 sequences, around 43% of them with a count of one. Under 20% of the sample is taken by the ten largest.

This clonotype has only a few counts. Its antigen is not yet known. No much larger clone is present one base from it, and per-base qualities are unavailable. Systemically healthy Caucasian individuals from Russia, over 30 in total and aged roughly 6 to 95 years, were included as donors. Roughly 11 milliliters of peripheral blood were drawn from each donor into EDTA-treated Vacutainer tubes. Ficoll-Paque density-gradient centrifugation was used to isolate PBMCs, with at least 6 million per sample. Total RNA, at least 6 micrograms per sample, was extracted from PBMCs with Trizol reagent. For every donor, flow cytometry on a PBMC aliquot measured the percentage of naive CD45RAhigh/CD27high T cells. CDR1 is given as MNHEY and CDR2 as SMNVEV, both from the germline V gene (reference sequence). Clipping removes 5 bases from V and 4 bases from J, with 7 as the unmatched junction base count. The CDR3 spans 14 residues, from the cysteine through the phenylalanine. The retained sequence is limited to the CDR3, 42 bases, with the frame set at the first base.

This clonotype originated in an older woman in good health. The V and J segments used are TRBV27 and TRBJ1-2; TRBD1 fits 7 bases in the junction. Sequences were obtained from blood. The CDR3 region: CASSPGTVVYGYTF. Here is the DNA: TGTGCCAGCAGTCCCGGGACAGTAGTCTATGGCTACACCTTC.